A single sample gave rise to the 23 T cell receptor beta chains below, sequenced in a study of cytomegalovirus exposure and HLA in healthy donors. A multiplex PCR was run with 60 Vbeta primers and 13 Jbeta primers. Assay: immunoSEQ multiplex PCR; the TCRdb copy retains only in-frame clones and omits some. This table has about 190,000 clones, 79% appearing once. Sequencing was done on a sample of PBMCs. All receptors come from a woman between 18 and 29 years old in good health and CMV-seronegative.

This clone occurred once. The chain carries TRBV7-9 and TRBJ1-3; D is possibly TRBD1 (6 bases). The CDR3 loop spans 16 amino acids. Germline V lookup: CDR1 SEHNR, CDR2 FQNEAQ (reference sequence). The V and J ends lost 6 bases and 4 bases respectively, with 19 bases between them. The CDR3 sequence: CASRPPGGAAGNTIYF. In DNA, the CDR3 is TGTGCCAGCAGACCCCCGGGGGGGGCGGCGGGAAACACCATATATTTT.

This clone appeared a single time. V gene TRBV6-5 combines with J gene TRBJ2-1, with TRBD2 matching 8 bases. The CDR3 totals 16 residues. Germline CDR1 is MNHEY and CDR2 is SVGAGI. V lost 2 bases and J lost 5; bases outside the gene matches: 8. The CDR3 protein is CASSYGLAGGHNEQFF. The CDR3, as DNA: TGTGCCAGCAGTTACGGTCTGGCGGGAGGACACAATGAGCAGTTCTTC.

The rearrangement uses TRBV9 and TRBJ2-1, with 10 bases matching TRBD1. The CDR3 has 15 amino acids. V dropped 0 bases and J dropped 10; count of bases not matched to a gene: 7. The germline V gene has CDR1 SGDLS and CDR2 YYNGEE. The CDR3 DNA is TGTGCCAGCAGCGTAGATTGGACAGGGGGGCGCGAGCAGTTCTTC. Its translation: CASSVDWTGGREQFF.

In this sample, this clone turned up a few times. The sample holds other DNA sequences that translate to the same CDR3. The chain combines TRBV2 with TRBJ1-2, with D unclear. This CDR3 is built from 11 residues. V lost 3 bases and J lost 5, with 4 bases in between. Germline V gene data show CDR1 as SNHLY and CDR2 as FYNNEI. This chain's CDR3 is CASSDLYGYTF. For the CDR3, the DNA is TGTGCCAGCAGTGATCTTTATGGCTACACCTTC.

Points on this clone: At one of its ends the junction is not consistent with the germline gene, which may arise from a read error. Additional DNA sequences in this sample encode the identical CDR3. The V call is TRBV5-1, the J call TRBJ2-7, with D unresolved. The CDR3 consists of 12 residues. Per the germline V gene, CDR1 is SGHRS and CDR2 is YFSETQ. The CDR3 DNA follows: TGCGCTAGCAGCGACTCACCCTACGAGCAGTACTTC. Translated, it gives CASSDSPYEQYF.

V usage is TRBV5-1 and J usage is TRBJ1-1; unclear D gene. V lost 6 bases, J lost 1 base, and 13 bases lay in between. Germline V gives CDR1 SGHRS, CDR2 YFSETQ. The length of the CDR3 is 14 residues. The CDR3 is CASKQLNGNTEAFF. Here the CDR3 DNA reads TGCGCCAGCAAACAGCTAAATGGGAACACTGAAGCTTTCTTT.

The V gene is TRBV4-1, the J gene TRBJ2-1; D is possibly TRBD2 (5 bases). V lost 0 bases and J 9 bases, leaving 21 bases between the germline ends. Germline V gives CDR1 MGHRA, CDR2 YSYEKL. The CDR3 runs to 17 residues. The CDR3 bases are TGCGCCAGCAGCCAAGAAGCGGCTAGACAATTGATCGGTGAGCAGTTCTTC. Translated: CASSQEAARQLIGEQFF.

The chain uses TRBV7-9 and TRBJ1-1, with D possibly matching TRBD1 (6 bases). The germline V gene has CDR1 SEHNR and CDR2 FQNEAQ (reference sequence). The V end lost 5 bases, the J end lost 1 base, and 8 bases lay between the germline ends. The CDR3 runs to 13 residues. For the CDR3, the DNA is TGTGCCAGCAGCCCGACAGGGAACACTGAAGCTTTCTTT. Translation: CASSPTGNTEAFF.

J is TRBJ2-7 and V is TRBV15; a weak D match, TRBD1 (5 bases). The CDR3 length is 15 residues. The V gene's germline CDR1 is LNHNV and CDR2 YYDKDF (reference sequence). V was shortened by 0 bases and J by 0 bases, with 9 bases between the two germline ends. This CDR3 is CATSRDRQGSYEQYF. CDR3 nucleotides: TGTGCCACCAGCAGAGATCGGCAGGGCTCCTACGAGCAGTACTTC. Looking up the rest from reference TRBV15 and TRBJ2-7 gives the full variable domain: DAMVIQNPRYQVTQFGKPVTLSCSQTLNHNVMYWYQQKSSQAPKLLFHYYDKDFNNEADTPDNFQSRRPNTSFCFLDIRSPGLGDTAMYLCATSRDRQGSYEQYFGPGTRLTVT.

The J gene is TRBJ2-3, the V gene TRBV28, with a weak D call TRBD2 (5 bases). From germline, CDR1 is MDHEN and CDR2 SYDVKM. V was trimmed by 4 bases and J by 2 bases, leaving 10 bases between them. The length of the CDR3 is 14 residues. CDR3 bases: TGTGCCAGCAGTTCTTCTAGCTACACAGATACGCAGTATTTT. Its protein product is CASSSSSYTDTQYF.

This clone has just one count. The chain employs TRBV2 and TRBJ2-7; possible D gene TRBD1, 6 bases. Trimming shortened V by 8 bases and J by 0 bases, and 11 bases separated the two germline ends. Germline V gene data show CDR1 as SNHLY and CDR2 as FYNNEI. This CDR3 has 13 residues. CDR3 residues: CASLRQASYEQYF. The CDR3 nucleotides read TGTGCCAGCCTGCGACAGGCCTCCTACGAGCAGTACTTC.

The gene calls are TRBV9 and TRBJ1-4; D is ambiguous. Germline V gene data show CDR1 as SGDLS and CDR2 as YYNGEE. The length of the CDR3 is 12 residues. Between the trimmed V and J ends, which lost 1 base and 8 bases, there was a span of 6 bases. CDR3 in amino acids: CASSVSGEKLFF. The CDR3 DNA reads TGTGCCAGCAGCGTATCAGGAGAAAAACTGTTTTTT.

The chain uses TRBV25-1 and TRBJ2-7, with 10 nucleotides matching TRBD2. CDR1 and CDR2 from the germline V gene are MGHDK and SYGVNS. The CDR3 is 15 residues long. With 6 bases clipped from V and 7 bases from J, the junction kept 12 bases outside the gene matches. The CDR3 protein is CASSGSGGASAEQYF. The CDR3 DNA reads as TGTGCCAGCAGCGGGAGCGGGGGGGCCTCGGCGGAGCAGTACTTC.

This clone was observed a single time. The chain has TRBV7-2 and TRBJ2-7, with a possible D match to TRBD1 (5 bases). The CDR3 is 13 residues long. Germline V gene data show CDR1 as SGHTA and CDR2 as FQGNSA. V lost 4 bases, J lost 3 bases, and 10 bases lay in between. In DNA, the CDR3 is TGTGCCAGCAGCTATAGGCAGGGCTACGAGCAGTACTTC. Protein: CASSYRQGYEQYF.

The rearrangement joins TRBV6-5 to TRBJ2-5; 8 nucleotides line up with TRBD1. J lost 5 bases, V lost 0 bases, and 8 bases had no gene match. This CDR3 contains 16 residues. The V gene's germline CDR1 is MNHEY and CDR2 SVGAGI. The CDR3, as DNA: TGTGCCAGCAGTTACTCCCGCCCAGGGGGCGTCGAGACCCAGTACTTC. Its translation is CASSYSRPGGVETQYF.

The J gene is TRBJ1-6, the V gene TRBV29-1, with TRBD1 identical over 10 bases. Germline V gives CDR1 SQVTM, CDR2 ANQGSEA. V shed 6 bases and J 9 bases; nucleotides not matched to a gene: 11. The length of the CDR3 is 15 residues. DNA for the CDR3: TGCAGCGTCGCCATAACCCGGGACAGGGGTTCACCCCTCCACTTT. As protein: CSVAITRDRGSPLHF.

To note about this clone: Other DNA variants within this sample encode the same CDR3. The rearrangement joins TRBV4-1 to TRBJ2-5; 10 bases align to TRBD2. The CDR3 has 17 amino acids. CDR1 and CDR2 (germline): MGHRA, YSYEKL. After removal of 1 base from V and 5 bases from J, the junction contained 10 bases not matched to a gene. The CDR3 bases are TGCGCCAGCAGCCAAGGGAGGTCAGCGGGGGGGCGGGAGACCCAGTACTTC. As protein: CASSQGRSAGGRETQYF.

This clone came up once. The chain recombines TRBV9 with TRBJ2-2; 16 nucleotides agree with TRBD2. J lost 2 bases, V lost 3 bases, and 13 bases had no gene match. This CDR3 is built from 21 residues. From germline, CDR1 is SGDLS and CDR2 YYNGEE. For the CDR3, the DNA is TGTGCCAGCAGCGCCGATAAGGGACTAGCGGGGGGGCTACGAAACACCGGGGAGCTGTTTTTT. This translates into CASSADKGLAGGLRNTGELFF.

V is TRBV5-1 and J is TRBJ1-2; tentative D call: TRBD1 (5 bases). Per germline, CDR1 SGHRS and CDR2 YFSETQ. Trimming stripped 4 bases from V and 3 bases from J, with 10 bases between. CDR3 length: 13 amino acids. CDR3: CASSQLTDYGYTF. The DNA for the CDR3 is TGCGCCAGCAGCCAGCTGACAGACTATGGCTACACCTTC.

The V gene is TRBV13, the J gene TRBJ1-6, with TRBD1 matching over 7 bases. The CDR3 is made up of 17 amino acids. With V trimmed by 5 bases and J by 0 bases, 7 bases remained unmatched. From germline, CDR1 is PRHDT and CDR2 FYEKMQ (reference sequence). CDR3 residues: CASSTRTGDSYNSPLHF. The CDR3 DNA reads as TGTGCCAGCAGCACCCGGACAGGAGACTCCTATAATTCACCCCTCCACTTT.

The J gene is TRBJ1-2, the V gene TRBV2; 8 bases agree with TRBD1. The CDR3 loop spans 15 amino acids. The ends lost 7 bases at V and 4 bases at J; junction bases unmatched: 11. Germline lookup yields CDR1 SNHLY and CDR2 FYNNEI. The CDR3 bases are TGTGCCAGCACCCGGACAGGGTCCGGAATCTATGGCTACACCTTC. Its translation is CASTRTGSGIYGYTF. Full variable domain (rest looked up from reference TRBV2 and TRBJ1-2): EPEVTQTPSHQVTQMGQEVILRCVPISNHLYFYWYRQILGQKVEFLVSFYNNEISEKSEIFDDQFSVERPDGSNFTLKIRSTKLEDSAMYFCASTRTGSGIYGYTFGSGTRLTVV.

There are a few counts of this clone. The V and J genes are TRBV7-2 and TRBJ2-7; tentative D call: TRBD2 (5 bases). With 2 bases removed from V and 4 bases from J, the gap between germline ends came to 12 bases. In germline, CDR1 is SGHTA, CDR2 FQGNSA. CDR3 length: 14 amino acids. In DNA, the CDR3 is TGTGCCAGCAGCTTAAACAGCAGACTATACGAGCAGTACTTC. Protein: CASSLNSRLYEQYF.

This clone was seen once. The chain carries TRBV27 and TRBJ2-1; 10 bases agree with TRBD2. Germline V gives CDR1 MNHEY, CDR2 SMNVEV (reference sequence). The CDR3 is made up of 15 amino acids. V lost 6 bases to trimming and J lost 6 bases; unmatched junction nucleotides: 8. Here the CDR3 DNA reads TGTGCCAGCAGACCTCTAGCGGGAGTTTCCAATGAGCAGTTCTTC. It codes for CASRPLAGVSNEQFF.